This T cell receptor (beta chain) was captured in a study of cytomegalovirus exposure and HLA in healthy donors. General study points: Later on, a genetic analysis was performed. It linked a missense variant in DCLRE1C with V- and J-gene trimming of TCR beta. Later analysis suggested links between common viral pathogens and several top significant clusters. The classifier reportedly diagnosed cytomegalovirus status with high specificity and sensitivity.

With 60 Vbeta and 13 Jbeta primers, the PCR was carried out. Authors' analysis steps: A later analysis tallied about 80 million unique TCR beta chains, 9.5 million to 14 million of them shared. Some clones are missing from TCRdb's copy, which holds only in-frame ones; the method was immunoSEQ multiplex PCR. V, J and clone size were drawn from that table, and D and trimming were deduced from the DNA. This repertoire shows roughly 100,000 clones, 65% to 90% found once; its top ten account for approximately 3.6%. Germline-derived CDR1 and CDR2 are SGHVS and FNYEAQ. V dropped 4 bases and J dropped 6 bases, with 14 bases sitting between them. This CDR3 has 14 residues. Note on this clone: No antigen is known for it.

The V and J genes are TRBV7-6 and TRBJ2-3; no definite D call. The sequence came from a man younger than 45 in good health and CMV-seropositive. Sequenced: PBMCs. The CDR3 nucleotides read TGTGCCAGCAGCTCCAAACCAGGTGGCGATACGCAGTATTTT. Its translation is CASSSKPGGDTQYF.